This T cell receptor beta chain was observed in a study of CD8+CD57+ T cells in acquired aplastic anemia (dated by TCRdb to 2016 to 2018). For the wider study: On average, sorted CD4+ and CD8+ cells yielded 3 to 4 ug of extracted DNA, with a range of roughly 0.18 to 30 ug. For healthy donor samples, the average read count was about 10 million for CD4+ cells and 11 million to 14 million for CD8+ cells. The study at large found these results: Some 27 CD8+ CDR3 sequences were found in both patients and controls but appeared to be highly expressed in patients and within the immunodominant clones of the patients. Patients and healthy controls showed no significant difference in CD8+ Simpson's diversity (P=0.060).

Genomic DNA was used as template for profiling of TCR beta VDJ combinations and CDR3 sequences. An Illumina HiSeq 2000 was used for TCR repertoire sequencing. The published analysis was carried out like this. Repertoire assessment relied on Simpson's diversity index, CDR3 size and DJ length profiles, and TRBV/TRBJ rearrangement plots. The immunodominant clone was defined as the most abundant DNA sequence in deep sequencing data. CDR3 amino acid sequences were screened for sharing across subjects and compared with published repertoires and the VDJdb database. TCRdb's own reprocessing of the public reads used fastp at Q25 and MiXCR and kept productive beta chains. Every entry covers one CDR3 protein and lists the most common genes and DNA from its rows. In this record, the V and J calls reflect TCRdb's handling and not the investigators' own analysis. The sample data list about 220,000 distinct CDR3 sequences, and 34% of these were observed just once. The ten largest make up roughly 1.1% of the sample.

This clonotype was observed many times. Its cognate antigen has yet to be identified. Per-base qualities were not stored, and no clone one base away is much larger. TCR repertoires of sorted CD4+ and CD8+ blood T cells from severe aplastic anemia patients and healthy subjects were deep-sequenced in the study. Ficoll-Paque density gradient centrifugation was used to isolate peripheral blood mononuclear cells. Before DNA was extracted, CD4+ and CD8+ T cells were sorted using either FACS or magnetic beads. CDR1 LNHNV and CDR2 YYDKDF were looked up in the germline V gene (reference sequence). Its CDR3 holds 15 amino acids, cysteine through phenylalanine. The retained sequence is limited to the CDR3, 45 bases, with the frame set at the first base. V and J lose 0 bases and 8 bases, and a span of 16 bases separates them.

Sequenced material: sorted CD4+, CD8+, or CD8+CD57+ T cells (not recorded which) from PBMCs. Rearrangement joined TRBV15 to TRBJ1-2; no D gene can be assigned with confidence. This clonotype originated in a human donor in good health, serving as a control. In nucleotide form, the sequence is TGTGCCACCAGCAGAGATTCAGGCGTTATTGGAGGCTACACCTTC. The encoded protein is CATSRDSGVIGGYTF. The variable domain in full, with residues beyond the CDR3 obtained from the reference TRBV15 and TRBJ1-2 genes, is DAMVIQNPRYQVTQFGKPVTLSCSQTLNHNVMYWYQQKSSQAPKLLFHYYDKDFNNEADTPDNFQSRRPNTSFCFLDIRSPGLGDTAMYLCATSRDSGVIGGYTFGSGTRLTVV.